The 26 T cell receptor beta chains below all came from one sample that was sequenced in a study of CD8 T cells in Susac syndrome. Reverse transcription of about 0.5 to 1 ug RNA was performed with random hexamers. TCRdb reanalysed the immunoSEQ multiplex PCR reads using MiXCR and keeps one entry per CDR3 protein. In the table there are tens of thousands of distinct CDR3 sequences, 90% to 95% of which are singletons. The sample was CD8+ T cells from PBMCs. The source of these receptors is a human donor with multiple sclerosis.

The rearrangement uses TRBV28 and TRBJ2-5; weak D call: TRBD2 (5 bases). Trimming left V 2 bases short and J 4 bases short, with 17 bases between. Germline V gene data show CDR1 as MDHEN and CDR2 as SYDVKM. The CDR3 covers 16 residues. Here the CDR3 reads CASSLQDGGGGETQYF. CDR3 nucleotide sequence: TGTGCCAGCAGTTTACAGGATGGAGGAGGAGGAGAGACCCAGTACTTC.

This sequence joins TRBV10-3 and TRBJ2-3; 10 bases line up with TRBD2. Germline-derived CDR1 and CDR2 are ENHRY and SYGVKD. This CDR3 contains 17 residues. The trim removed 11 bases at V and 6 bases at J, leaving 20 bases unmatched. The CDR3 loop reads CAALPGTVGLAMDTQYF. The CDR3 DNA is TGTGCCGCGCTACCCGGGACCGTGGGACTAGCGATGGATACGCAGTATTTT.

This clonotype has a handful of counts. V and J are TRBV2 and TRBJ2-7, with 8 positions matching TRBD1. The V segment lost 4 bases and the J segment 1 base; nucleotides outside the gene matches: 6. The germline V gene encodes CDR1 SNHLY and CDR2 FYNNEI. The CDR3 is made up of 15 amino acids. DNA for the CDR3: TGTGCCAGCAGTGGGAGGACAGGGAGATCCTACGAGCAGTACTTC. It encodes CASSGRTGRSYEQYF. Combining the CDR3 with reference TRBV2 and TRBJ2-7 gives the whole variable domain EPEVTQTPSHQVTQMGQEVILRCVPISNHLYFYWYRQILGQKVEFLVSFYNNEISEKSEIFDDQFSVERPDGSNFTLKIRSTKLEDSAMYFCASSGRTGRSYEQYFGPGTRLTVT.

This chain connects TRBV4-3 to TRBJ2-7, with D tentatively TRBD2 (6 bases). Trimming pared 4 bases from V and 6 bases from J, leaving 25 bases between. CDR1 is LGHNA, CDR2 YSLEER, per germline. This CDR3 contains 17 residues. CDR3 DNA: TGCGCCAGCAGCCCCCACCTCCTTGGGGGGAGTTGGGGCGAGCAGTACTTC. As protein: CASSPHLLGGSWGEQYF.

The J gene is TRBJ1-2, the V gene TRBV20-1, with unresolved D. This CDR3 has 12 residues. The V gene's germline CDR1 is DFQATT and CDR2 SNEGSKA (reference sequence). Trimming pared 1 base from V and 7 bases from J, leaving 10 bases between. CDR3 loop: CSARGTTPGYTF. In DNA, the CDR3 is TGCAGTGCTAGAGGAACAACCCCTGGCTACACCTTC.

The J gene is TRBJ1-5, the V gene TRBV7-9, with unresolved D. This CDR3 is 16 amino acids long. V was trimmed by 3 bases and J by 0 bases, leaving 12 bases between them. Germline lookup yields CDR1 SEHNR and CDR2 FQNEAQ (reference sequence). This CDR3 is CASSLGSLLSNQPQHF. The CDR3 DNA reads TGTGCCAGCAGCTTGGGCAGCTTACTTAGCAATCAGCCCCAGCATTTT.

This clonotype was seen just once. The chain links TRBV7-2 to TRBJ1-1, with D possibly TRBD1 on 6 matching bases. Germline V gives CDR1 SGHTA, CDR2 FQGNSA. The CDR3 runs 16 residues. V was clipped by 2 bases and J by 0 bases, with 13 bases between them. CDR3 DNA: TGTGCCAGCAGCTTACCCGTAGACAGGTTGAACACTGAAGCTTTCTTT. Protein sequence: CASSLPVDRLNTEAFF. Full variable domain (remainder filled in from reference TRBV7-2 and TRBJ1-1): GAGVSQSPSNKVTEKGKDVELRCDPISGHTALYWYRQSLGQGLEFLIYFQGNSAPDKSGLPSDRFSAERTGGSVSTLTIQRTQQEDSAVYLCASSLPVDRLNTEAFFGQGTRLTVV.

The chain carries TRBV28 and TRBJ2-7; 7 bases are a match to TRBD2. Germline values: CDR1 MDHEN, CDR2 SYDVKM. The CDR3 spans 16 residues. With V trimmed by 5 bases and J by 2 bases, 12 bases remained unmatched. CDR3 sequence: CASSTPGGTVPYEQYF. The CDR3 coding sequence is TGTGCCAGCAGTACCCCCGGGGGGACGGTACCCTACGAGCAGTACTTC.

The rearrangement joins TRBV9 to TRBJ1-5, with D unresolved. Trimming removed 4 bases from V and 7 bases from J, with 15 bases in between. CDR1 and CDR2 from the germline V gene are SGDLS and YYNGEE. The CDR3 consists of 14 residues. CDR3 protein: CASSKAGLEQPQHF. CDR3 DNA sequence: TGTGCCAGCAGCAAAGCGGGGTTGGAACAGCCCCAGCATTTT.

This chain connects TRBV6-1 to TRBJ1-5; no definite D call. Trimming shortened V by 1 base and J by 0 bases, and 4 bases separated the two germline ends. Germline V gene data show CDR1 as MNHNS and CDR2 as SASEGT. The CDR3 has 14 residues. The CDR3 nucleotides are TGTGCCAGCAGTGAAGGGCTTAGCAATCAGCCCCAGCATTTT. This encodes CASSEGLSNQPQHF.

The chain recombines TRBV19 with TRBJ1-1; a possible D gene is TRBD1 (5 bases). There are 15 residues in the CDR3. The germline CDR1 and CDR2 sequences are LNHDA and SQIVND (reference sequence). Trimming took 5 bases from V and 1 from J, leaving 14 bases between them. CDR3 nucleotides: TGTGCCAGTAGTCTACGACAAGGACAGAACACTGAAGCTTTCTTT. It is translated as CASSLRQGQNTEAFF.

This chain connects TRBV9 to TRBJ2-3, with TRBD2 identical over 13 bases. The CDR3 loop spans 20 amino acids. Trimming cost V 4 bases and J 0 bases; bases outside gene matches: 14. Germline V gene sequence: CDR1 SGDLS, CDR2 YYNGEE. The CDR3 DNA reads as TGTGCCAGCAGCACAAGACTAGCGGGAGGCCGCCATTCTAGCACAGATACGCAGTATTTT. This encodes CASSTRLAGGRHSSTDTQYF.

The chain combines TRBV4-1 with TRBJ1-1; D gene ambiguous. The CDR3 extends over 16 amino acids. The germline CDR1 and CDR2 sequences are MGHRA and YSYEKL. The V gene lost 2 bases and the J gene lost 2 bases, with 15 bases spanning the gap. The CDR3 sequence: CASSQNPSRVNTEAFF. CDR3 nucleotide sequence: TGCGCCAGCAGCCAAAATCCATCTCGGGTTAACACTGAAGCTTTCTTT.

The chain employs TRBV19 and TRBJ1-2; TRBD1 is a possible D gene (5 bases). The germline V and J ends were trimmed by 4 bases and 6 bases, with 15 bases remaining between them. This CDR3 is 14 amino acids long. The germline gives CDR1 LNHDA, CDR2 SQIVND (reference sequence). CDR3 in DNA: TGTGCCAGTAGTACCCGGTCTGGGGCCCATGGCTACACCTTC. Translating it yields CASSTRSGAHGYTF.

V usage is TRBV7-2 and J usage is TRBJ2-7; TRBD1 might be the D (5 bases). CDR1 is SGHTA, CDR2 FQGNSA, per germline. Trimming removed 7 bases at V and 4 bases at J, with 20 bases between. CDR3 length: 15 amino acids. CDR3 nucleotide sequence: TGTGCCAGCACCCCGGATCTAGGGGCTTGGTACGAGCAGTACTTC. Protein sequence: CASTPDLGAWYEQYF.

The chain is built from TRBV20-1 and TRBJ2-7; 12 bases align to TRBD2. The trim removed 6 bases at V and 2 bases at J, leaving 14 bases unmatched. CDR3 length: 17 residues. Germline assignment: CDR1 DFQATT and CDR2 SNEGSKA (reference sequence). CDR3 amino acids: CSARGSSTSGRPYEQYF. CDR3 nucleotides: TGCAGTGCCCGAGGGTCCAGCACTAGCGGGAGGCCCTACGAGCAGTACTTC.

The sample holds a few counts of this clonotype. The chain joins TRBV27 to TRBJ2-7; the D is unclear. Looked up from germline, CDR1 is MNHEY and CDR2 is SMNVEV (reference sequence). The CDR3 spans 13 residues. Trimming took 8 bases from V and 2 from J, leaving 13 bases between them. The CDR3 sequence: CASSFVGTYEQYF. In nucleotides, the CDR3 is TGTGCCAGCTCATTTGTTGGCACCTACGAGCAGTACTTC.

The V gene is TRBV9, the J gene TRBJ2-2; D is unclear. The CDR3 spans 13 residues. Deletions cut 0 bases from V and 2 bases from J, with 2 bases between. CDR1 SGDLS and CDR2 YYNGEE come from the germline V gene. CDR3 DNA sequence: TGTGCCAGCAGCGTAGGCAACACCGGGGAGCTGTTTTTT. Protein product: CASSVGNTGELFF.

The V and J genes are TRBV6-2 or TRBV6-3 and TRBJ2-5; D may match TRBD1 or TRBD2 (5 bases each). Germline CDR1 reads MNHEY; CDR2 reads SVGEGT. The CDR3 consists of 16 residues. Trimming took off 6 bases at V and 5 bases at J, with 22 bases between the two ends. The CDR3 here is CASRDPEYLGDETQYF. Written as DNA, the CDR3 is TGTGCCAGCAGAGACCCGGAGTATCTGGGGGATGAGACCCAGTACTTC.

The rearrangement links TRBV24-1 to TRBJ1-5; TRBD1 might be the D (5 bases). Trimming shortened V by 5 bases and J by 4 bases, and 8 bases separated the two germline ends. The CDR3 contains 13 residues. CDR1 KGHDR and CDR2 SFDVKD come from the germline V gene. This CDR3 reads CATSAAGNQPQHF. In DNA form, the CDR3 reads TGTGCCACCAGTGCGGCAGGGAATCAGCCCCAGCATTTT.

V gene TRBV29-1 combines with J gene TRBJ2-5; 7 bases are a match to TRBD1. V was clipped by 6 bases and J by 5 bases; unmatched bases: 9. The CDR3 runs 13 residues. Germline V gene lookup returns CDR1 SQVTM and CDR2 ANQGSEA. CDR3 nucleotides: TGCAGCGTCCCTCAGGGGGTCGGGGAGACCCAGTACTTC. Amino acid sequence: CSVPQGVGETQYF.

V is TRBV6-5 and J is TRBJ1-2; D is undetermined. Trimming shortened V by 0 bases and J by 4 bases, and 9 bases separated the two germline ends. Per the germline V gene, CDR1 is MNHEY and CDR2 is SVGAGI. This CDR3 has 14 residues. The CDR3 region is CASSYSPSPYGYTF. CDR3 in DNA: TGTGCCAGCAGTTACTCCCCTAGCCCCTATGGCTACACCTTC.

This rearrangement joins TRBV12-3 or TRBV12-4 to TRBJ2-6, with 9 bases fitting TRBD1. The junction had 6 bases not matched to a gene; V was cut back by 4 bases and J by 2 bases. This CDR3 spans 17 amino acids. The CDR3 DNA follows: TGTGCCAGCAGTTCCCACAGGGGGCGGGCTGGGGCCAACGTCCTGACTTTC. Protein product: CASSSHRGRAGANVLTF.

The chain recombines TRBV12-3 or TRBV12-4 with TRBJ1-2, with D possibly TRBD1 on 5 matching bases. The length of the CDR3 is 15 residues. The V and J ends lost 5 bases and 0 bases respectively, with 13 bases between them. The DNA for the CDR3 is TGTGCCAGCAGTCCATCGACAGTAACTAACTATGGCTACACCTTC. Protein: CASSPSTVTNYGYTF.

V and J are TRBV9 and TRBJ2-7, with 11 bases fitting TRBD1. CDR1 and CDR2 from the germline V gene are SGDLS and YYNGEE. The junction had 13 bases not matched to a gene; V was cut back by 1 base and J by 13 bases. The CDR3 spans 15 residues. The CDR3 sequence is CASSVTPRTGGEIYF. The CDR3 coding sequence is TGTGCCAGCAGCGTAACCCCTAGGACAGGGGGCGAGATCTACTTC.

The CDR3 region is CASSLQGGNQPQHF. CDR3 coding DNA: TGTGCCAGCAGCTTACAGGGAGGCAATCAGCCCCAGCATTTT. The chain employs TRBV5-6 and TRBJ1-5, with D perhaps matching TRBD1 (6 bases). The germline V and J ends were trimmed by 2 bases and 2 bases, with 8 bases remaining between them. Germline lookup yields CDR1 SGHDT and CDR2 YYEEEE. The CDR3 runs to 14 residues.